This T cell receptor (beta chain) was profiled in a study of T cell repertoires in cytomegalovirus infection. Germline V gene data show CDR1 as SEHNR and CDR2 as FQNEAQ (reference sequence). CDR3 length equals 15 residues. J was trimmed by 11 bases and V by 2 bases; bases with no gene match: 7. TCRdb itself ran the reads through MiXCR, one entry per CDR3 protein. The sample records roughly 230,000 distinct CDR3 sequences, under 25% being singletons. This clonotype was picked up many times. This sequence was found in a human donor in good health (CMV status not recorded). Some clones in this sample may be carry-over from other donors' samples. The chain has TRBV7-9 and TRBJ1-6; 9 bases map to TRBD1. Sequenced input: CD8+ T cells from PBMCs. As DNA, the CDR3 is TGTGCCAGCAGCTTAACCGGGACAGGGCAGACACCCCTCCACTTT. Residues: CASSLTGTGQTPLHF.